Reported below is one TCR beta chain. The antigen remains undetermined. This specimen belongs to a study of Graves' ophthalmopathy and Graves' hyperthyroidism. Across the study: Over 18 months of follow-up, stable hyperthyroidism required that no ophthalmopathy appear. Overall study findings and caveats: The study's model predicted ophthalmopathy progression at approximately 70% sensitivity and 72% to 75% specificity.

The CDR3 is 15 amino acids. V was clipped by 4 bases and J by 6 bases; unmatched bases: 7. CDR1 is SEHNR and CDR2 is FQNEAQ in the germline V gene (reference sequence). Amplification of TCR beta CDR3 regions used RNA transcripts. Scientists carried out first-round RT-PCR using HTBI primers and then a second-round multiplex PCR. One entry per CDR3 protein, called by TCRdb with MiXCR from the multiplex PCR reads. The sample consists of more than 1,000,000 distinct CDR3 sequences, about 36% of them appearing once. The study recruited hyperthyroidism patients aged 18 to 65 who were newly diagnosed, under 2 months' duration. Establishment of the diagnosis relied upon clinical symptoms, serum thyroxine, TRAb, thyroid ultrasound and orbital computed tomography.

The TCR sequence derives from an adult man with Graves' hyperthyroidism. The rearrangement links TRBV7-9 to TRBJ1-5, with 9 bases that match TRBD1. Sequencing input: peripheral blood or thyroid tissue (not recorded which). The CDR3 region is CASSSLGTGSQPQHF. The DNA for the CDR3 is TGTGCCAGCAGCTCGCTTGGGACAGGGAGTCAGCCCCAGCATTTT.